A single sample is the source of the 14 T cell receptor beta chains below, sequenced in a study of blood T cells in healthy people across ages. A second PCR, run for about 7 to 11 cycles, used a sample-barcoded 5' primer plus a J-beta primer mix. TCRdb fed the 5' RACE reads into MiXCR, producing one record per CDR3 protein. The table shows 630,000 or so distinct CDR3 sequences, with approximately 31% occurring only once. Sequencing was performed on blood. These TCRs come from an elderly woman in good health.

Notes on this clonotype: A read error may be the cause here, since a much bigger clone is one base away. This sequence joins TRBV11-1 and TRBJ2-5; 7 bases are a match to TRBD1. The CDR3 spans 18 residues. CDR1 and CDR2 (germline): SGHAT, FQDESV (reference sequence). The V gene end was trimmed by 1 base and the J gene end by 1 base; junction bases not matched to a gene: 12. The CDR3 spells CASSLGRGSSATQETQYF. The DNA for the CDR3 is TGTGCCAGCAGCTTAGGCAGGGGGAGTTCCGCCACCCAAGAGACCCAGTACTTC.

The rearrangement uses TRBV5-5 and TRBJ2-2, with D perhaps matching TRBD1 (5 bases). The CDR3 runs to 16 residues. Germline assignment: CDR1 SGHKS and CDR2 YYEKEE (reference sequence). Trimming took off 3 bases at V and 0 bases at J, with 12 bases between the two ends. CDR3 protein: CASSWAGYANTGELFF. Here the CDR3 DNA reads TGTGCCAGCAGCTGGGCAGGGTACGCGAACACCGGGGAGCTGTTTTTT.

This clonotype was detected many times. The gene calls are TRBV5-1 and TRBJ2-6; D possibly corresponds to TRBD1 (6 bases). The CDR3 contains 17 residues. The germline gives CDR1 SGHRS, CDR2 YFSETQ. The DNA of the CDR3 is TGCCCCAACTTCTTAGAGGGACATTCCTCTGGGGCCAACGTCCTGACTTTC. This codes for CPNFLEGHSSGANVLTF.

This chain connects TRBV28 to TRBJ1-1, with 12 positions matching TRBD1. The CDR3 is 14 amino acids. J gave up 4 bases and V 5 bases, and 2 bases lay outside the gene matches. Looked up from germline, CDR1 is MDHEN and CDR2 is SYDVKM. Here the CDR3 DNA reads TGTGCCAGCAGTGGGACAGGGGGCGTCACTGAAGCTTTCTTT. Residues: CASSGTGGVTEAFF.

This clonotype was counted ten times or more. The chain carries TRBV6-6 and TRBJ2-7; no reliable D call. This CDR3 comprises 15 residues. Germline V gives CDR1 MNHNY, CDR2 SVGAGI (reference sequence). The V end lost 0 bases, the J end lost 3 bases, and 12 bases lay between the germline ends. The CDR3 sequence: CASSYSVGQSYEQYF. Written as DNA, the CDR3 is TGTGCCAGCAGTTACTCGGTCGGGCAGAGCTACGAGCAGTACTTC.

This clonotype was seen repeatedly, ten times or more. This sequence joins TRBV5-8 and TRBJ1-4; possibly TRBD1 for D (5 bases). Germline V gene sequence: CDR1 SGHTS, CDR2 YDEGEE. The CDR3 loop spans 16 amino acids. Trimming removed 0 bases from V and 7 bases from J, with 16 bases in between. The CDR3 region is CASSLAVFQGGEKLFF. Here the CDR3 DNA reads TGTGCCAGCAGCTTGGCTGTGTTCCAGGGTGGTGAAAAACTGTTTTTT.

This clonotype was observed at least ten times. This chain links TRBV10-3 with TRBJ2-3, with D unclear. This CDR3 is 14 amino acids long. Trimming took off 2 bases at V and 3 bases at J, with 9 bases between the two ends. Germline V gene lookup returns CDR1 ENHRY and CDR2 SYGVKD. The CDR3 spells CAISEPGLTDTQYF. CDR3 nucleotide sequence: TGTGCCATCAGTGAGCCCGGTTTGACAGATACGCAGTATTTT.

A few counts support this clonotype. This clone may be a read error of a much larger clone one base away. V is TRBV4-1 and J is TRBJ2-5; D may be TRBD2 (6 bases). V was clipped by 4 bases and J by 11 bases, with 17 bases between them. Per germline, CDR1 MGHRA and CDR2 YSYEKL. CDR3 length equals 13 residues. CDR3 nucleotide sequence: TGCGCCAGCAGCCCCCCGTGGGGGGATGAGCAGTACTTC. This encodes CASSPPWGDEQYF.

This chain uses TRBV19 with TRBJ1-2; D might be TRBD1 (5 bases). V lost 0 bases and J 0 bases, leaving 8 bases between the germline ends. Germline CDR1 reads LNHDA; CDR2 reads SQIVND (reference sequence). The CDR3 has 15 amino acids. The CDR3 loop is CASSIDLRANYGYTF. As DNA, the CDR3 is TGTGCCAGTAGTATAGATCTCAGGGCTAACTATGGCTACACCTTC.

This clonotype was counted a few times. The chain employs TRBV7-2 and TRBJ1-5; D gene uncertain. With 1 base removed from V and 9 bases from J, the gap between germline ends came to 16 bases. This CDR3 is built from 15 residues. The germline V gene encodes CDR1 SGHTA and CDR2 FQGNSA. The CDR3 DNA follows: TGTGCCAGCAGCTTAGGGTTAGGCAGGTTAGGGCCCCAGCATTTT. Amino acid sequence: CASSLGLGRLGPQHF.

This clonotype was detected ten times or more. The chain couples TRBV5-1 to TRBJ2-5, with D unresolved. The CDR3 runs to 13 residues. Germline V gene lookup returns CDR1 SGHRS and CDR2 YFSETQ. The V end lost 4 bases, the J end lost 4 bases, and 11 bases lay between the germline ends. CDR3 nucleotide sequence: TGCGCCAGCAGCCCGGCCGACATAGAGACCCAGTACTTC. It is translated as CASSPADIETQYF.

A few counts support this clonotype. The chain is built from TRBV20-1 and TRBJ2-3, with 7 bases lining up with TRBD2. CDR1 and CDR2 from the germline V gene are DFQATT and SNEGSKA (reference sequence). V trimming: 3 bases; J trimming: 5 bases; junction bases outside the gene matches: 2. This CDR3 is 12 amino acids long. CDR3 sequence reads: CSARVAGDTQYF. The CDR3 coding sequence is TGCAGTGCTAGGGTAGCGGGAGATACGCAGTATTTT.

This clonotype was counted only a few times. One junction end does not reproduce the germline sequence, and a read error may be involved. In DNA form, the CDR3 reads TGTGCCAGCAGTTTAGTCAGCCTCTCCCACAATGAGCAGTTCTTC. Protein product: CASSLVSLSHNEQFF. The gene calls are TRBV12-3 or TRBV12-4 and TRBJ2-1; D gene ambiguous. This CDR3 contains 15 residues.

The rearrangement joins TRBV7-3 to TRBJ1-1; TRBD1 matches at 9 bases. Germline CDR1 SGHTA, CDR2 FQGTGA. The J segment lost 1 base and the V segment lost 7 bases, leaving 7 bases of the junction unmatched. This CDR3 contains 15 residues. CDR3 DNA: TGTGCCAGCACCGAAGGACAGGGGACGAACACTGAAGCTTTCTTT. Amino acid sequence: CASTEGQGTNTEAFF.